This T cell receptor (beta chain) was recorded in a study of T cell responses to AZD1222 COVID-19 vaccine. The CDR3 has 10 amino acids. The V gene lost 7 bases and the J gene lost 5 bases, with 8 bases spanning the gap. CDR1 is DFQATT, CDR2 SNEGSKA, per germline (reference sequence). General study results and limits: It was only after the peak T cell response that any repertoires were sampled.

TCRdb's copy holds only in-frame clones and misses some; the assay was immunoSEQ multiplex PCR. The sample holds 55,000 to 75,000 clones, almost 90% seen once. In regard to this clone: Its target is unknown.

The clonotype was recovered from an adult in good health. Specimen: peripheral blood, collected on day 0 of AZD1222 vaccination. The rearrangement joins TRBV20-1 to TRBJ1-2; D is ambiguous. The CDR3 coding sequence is TGCAGTGTCTCAAATTATGGCTACACCTTC. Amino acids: CSVSNYGYTF.